This T cell receptor (beta chain) was profiled in a study of T cells in Graves' hyperthyroidism and ophthalmopathy. Amplified TCR beta CDR3 regions derived from RNA transcripts. HTBI primers drove first-round RT-PCR of the TCR CDR3. TCRdb redid the calling of the multiplex PCR reads with MiXCR, one entry per CDR3 protein. The table records more than 500,000 distinct CDR3 sequences, 14% to 15% of them present only once. This clonotype was observed many times. Enrolled ophthalmopathy patients presented with a Clinical Activity Score of at least 3, a NOSPECS grade of at least 4, and disease duration under 3 months. Germline CDR1 SGHVS, CDR2 FQNEAQ. The CDR3 loop spans 14 amino acids. Trimming stripped 4 bases from V and 2 bases from J, with 12 bases between.

The TCR originated in a woman aged 40 to 50 with Graves' ophthalmopathy. V gene TRBV7-8 combines with J gene TRBJ2-7; D possibly corresponds to TRBD2 (6 bases). The sequenced sample was blood. CDR3 in amino acids: CASSSGDGTYEQYF. DNA of the CDR3: TGTGCCAGCAGCTCGGGGGACGGAACCTACGAGCAGTACTTC.